A selection of T cell receptor beta chains follows, all from one sample in a study of lymphopenia after photon versus proton radiotherapy. Method: immunoSEQ multiplex PCR; TCRdb's copy keeps in-frame clones and lacks some. Of more than 45,000 clones listed, roughly nine tenths are singletons. Source: peripheral blood, taken from a patient treated with photon-based radiotherapy. The receptors were gathered from a middle-aged woman with cholangiocarcinoma. Both conserved end residues are part of each CDR3. D genes are given only for firm matches. For some rows the clone size is stated as once, few or many, or as a class when expanded; others skip it.

V gene	D gene	clone size	J gene	CDR3 protein	CDR3 DNA
TRBV5-1	.	.	TRBJ1-3	CASSLAEQRTGNTIYF	TGCGCCAGCAGCTTGGCCGAACAGAGGACTGGAAACACCATATATTTT
TRBV4-3	TRBD1	.	TRBJ1-2	CASSQDQGEWDYTF	TGCGCCAGCAGCCAAGATCAGGGGGAGTGGGACTACACCTTC
TRBV18	TRBD2	.	TRBJ2-1	CASSPRGTSGDYNEQFF	TGTGCCAGCTCACCCCGGGGGACTAGCGGAGACTACAATGAGCAGTTCTTC
TRBV4-1	.	.	TRBJ1-5	CASSPRAEDLVQPQHF	TGCGCCAGCAGCCCCCGCGCCGAAGATTTGGTTCAGCCCCAGCATTTT
TRBV27	TRBD1	.	TRBJ1-2	CASSLLRDRAFYGYTF	TGTGCCAGCAGTTTACTCCGGGACAGAGCATTCTATGGCTACACCTTC
TRBV6-1	.	once	TRBJ1-3	CASSEAVAYSGNTIYF	TGTGCCAGCAGTGAAGCGGTGGCATACTCTGGAAACACCATATATTTT
TRBV4-1	.	once	TRBJ2-2	CASSQEGRVPGELFF	TGCGCCAGCAGCCAAGAAGGCAGGGTTCCCGGGGAGCTGTTTTTT
TRBV2	.	.	TRBJ1-1	CASRDQNTEAFF	TGTGCCAGCAGGGACCAGAACACTGAAGCTTTCTTT
TRBV5-1	.	.	TRBJ1-1	CASSLDGGGTEAFF	TGCGCCAGCAGCTTGGACGGTGGTGGTACTGAAGCTTTCTTT
TRBV18	.	.	TRBJ2-7	CASSPGGTGSYYEQYF	TGTGCCAGCTCCCCCGGGGGGACAGGATCCTACTACGAGCAGTACTTC
TRBV5-1	.	.	TRBJ1-6	CASSLGQQGSYNSPLHF	TGCGCCAGCAGCTTGGGACAGCAGGGCTCCTATAATTCACCCCTCCACTTT
TRBV18	TRBD1	.	TRBJ1-1	CASSPNRDRLKNTEAFF	TGTGCCAGCTCACCTAACCGGGACAGGTTAAAGAACACTGAAGCTTTCTTT
TRBV4-3	.	.	TRBJ2-2	CASSQDRSTGELFF	TGCGCCAGCAGCCAAGATCGTAGCACCGGGGAGCTGTTTTTT
TRBV6-5	.	.	TRBJ1-1	CASSRNGGNTEAFF	TGTGCCAGCAGTCGGAATGGGGGGAACACTGAAGCTTTCTTT
TRBV10-2	.	.	TRBJ2-3	CASSETADTQYF	TGCGCCAGCAGTGAGACGGCAGATACGCAGTATTTT